Listed below are T cell receptor beta chains from one sample, sequenced in a study of STAT5B mutations in CD4+ large granular lymphocyte leukemia. Clones were sequenced by immunoSEQ multiplex PCR, and TCRdb holds only the in-frame ones, with some missing. The table shows about 32,000 clones, with around 85% occurring only once. The sample comprised CD4+ T cells from blood buffy coats. The receptors come from a human donor in good health. Each CDR3 is given with its conserved first and last residue. Each record gives: J gene, V gene, D gene, CDR3 protein. The D gene is left open where the match is weak.

J: TRBJ2-1
V: TRBV7-2
D: -
CDR3: CASSGQYNEQFF

J: TRBJ2-5
V: TRBV7-2
D: -
CDR3: CASSWGLGETQYF

J: TRBJ2-5
V: TRBV30
D: TRBD1
CDR3: CAWGQGVWETQYF

J: TRBJ2-1
V: TRBV6-5
D: TRBD2
CDR3: CASSYSWLAGPNEQFF

J: TRBJ1-1
V: TRBV6-5
D: -
CDR3: CASSPRALMNTEAFF

J: TRBJ2-7
V: TRBV11-2
D: -
CDR3: CASSPGTRIYEQYF

J: TRBJ1-1
V: TRBV2
D: TRBD1
CDR3: CASGGQGRGGTEAFF

J: TRBJ2-7
V: TRBV28
D: TRBD1
CDR3: CASRSSGTGMSYEQYF

J: TRBJ2-3
V: TRBV27
D: -
CDR3: CASSLSGVPSTDTQYF

J: TRBJ2-2
V: TRBV11-2
D: TRBD1
CDR3: CASSRITGGKPGELFF

J: TRBJ2-7
V: TRBV6-1
D: -
CDR3: CASSERQGWTYEQYF

J: TRBJ2-7
V: TRBV27
D: -
CDR3: CASRPGSRYYEQYF

J: TRBJ1-2
V: TRBV7-2
D: -
CDR3: CASSSDSWLNYGYTF

J: TRBJ1-4
V: TRBV6-1
D: TRBD1
CDR3: CASSETGGREKLFF

J: TRBJ2-1
V: TRBV2
D: -
CDR3: CASVRDNYNEQFF

J: TRBJ2-1
V: TRBV6-5
D: -
CDR3: CASSYRGDPYNEQFF

J: TRBJ2-1
V: TRBV5-1
D: -
CDR3: CASSLIQTTNEQFF

J: TRBJ2-1
V: TRBV29-1
D: TRBD2
CDR3: CSAVGLAGNEQFF

J: TRBJ2-2
V: TRBV5-4
D: TRBD2
CDR3: CASSPGLAVDTGELFF

J: TRBJ2-1
V: TRBV11-3
D: -
CDR3: CASSSRQSSYNEQFF

J: TRBJ1-4
V: TRBV5-1
D: -
CDR3: CASRLDSPNEKLFF

J: TRBJ2-7
V: TRBV7-9
D: -
CDR3: CASSGVPNSYEQYF

J: TRBJ2-1
V: TRBV11-1
D: TRBD2
CDR3: CATRLAGGNEQFF

J: TRBJ2-2
V: TRBV7-6
D: TRBD2
CDR3: CASSLGSGLLAGELFF

J: TRBJ2-1
V: TRBV4-2
D: -
CDR3: CASSQDRRTDYNEQFF

J: TRBJ1-1
V: TRBV5-4
D: -
CDR3: CASSLVLNTEAFF